Described below is a single TCR beta chain sequence and its context. Within the sample, other DNA sequences also encode this same CDR3. This sample stems from a study of cytomegalovirus exposure and HLA in healthy donors. Data came from immunoSEQ multiplex PCR; TCRdb stores just in-frame clones and leaves some out. The repertoire consists of 150,000 to 200,000 clones, with 84% occurring once and the leading ten covering under 3.5%. Germline-derived CDR1 and CDR2 are MNHNY and SVGAGI (reference sequence). Losses at the gene ends were 6 bases for V and 4 bases for J; bases not matched to a gene: 5. This CDR3 is built from 14 residues.

The rearrangement joins TRBV6-6 to TRBJ1-3; 8 bases fit TRBD1. The sequence was collected from a woman aged 18 to 35 in good health and CMV-seropositive. Sequencing was done on a sample of PBMCs. The chain's CDR3 is CASRGQGSGNTIYF. The CDR3 bases are TGTGCCAGCAGAGGACAGGGTTCAGGAAACACCATATATTTT.